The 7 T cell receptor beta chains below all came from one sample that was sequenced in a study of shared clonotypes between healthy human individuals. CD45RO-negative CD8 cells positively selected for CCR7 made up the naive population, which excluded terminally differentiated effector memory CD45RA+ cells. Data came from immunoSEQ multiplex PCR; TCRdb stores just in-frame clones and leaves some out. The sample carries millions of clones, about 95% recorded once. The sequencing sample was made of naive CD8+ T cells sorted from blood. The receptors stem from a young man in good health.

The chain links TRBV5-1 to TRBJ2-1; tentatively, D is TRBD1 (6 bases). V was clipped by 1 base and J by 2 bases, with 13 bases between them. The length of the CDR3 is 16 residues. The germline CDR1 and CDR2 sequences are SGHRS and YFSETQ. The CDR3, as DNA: TGCGCCAGCAGCTTGCGGAAGACAGGAACCTACAATGAGCAGTTCTTC. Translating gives CASSLRKTGTYNEQFF.

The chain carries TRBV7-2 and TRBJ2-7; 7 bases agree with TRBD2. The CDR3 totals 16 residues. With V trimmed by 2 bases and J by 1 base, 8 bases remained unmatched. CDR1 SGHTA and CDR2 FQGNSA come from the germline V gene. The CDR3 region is CASSLSLAELSYEQYF. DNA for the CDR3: TGTGCCAGCAGCTTATCCCTAGCGGAACTTTCCTACGAGCAGTACTTC.

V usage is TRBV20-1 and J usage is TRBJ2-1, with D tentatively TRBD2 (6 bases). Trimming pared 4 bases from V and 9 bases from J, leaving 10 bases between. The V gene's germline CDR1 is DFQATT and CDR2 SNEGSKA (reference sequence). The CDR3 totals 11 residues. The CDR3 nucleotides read TGCAGTGCTAAGCGGGTTTCTGAGCAGTTCTTC. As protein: CSAKRVSEQFF.

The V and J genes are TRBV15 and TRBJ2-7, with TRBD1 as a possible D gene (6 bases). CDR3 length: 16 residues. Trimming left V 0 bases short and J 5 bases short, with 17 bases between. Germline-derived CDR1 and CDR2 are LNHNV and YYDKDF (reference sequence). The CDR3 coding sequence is TGTGCCACCAGCAGAGATCGGTGGCAGGGGATTCACGAGCAGTACTTC. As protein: CATSRDRWQGIHEQYF.

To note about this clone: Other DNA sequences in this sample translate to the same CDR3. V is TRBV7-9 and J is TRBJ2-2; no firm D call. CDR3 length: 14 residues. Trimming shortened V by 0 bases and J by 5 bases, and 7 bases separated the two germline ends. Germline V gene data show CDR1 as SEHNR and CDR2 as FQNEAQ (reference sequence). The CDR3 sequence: CASSLALGTGELFF. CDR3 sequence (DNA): TGTGCCAGCAGCTTAGCGCTTGGAACCGGGGAGCTGTTTTTT. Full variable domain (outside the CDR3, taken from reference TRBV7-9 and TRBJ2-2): DTGVSQNPRHKITKRGQNVTFRCDPISEHNRLYWYRQTLGQGPEFLTYFQNEAQLEKSRLLSDRFSAERPKGSFSTLEIQRTEQGDSAMYLCASSLALGTGELFFGEGSRLTVL.

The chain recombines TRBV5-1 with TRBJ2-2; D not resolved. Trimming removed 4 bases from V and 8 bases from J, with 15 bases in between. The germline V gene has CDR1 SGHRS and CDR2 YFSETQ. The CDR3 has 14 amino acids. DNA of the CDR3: TGCGCCAGCAGCGCGGACGGCCTGGGTGGGGAGCTGTTTTTT. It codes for CASSADGLGGELFF.

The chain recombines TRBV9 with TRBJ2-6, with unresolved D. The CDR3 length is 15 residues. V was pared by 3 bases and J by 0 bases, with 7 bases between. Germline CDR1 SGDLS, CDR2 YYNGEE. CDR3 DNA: TGTGCCAGCAGCGCCACAGACTCTGGGGCCAACGTCCTGACTTTC. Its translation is CASSATDSGANVLTF. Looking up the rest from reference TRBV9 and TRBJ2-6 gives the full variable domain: DSGVTQTPKHLITATGQRVTLRCSPRSGDLSVYWYQQSLDQGLQFLIQYYNGEERAKGNILERFSAQQFPDLHSELNLSSLELGDSALYFCASSATDSGANVLTFGAGSRLTVL.